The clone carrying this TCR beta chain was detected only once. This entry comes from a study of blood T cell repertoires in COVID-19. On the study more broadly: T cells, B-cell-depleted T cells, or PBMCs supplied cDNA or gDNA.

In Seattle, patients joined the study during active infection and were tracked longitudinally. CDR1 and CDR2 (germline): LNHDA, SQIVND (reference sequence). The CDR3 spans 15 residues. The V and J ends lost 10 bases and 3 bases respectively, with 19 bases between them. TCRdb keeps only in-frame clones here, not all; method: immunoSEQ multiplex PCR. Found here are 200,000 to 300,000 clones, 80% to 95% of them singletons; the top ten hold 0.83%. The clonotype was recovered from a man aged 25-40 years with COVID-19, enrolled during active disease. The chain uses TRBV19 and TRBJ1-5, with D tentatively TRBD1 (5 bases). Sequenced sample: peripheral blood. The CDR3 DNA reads TGTGCCACCCTAGAAGAAGGGGCCTACAATCAGCCCCAGCATTTT. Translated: CATLEEGAYNQPQHF.